This T cell receptor (beta chain) was sequenced for a study of shared clonotypes between healthy human individuals. Sequenced by immunoSEQ multiplex PCR; TCRdb stores in-frame clones only, minus some. The sample has fewer than 1.6 million clones, around 98.5% seen once. Germline V gene sequence: CDR1 SGHTA, CDR2 FQGNSA. The CDR3 length is 17 residues. V shed 4 bases, J shed 2 bases, and the junction held 10 bases outside the gene matches. Study-level findings and limits: How much donors shared clonotypes was expected to be affected by sequencing depth. Rarefaction curves obtained for sorted subsets showed sequencing incomplete despite large depth.

This clone was found once. Its antigen remains unidentified. The rearrangement joins TRBV7-2 to TRBJ2-7, with TRBD2 matching 11 bases. This sequence was found in a man under 40 in good health. The sequencing sample was made of naive CD4+ T cells sorted from blood. This sample's subset: CD45RA+ positively selected. The DNA of the CDR3 is TGTGCCAGCAGCTCTTATTTTACGGGACTAGCGGCCTACGAGCAGTACTTC. Translating it yields CASSSYFTGLAAYEQYF.